The entry below describes one T cell receptor beta chain. Its specific antigen is unknown. The sample holds no much larger clone one base away, and base qualities are not on file. The same CDR3 arises from other DNA sequences in this sample as well. The data were obtained in a study of cytomegalovirus exposure and HLA in healthy donors (dated by TCRdb to between 2016 and 2019). Notes on the research overall: An earlier analysis of several hundred of the donors reported 276 Gb of sequence data and about 120 million unique TCR beta sequences obtained from 180 million or so T cells. Around 320 gigabases of sequencing data and tens of millions of unique TCR sequences were included in an early release covering roughly 600 HLA-typed donors. Among the approximately 400 genotyped donors, approximately 77% belonged to the genetic ancestry cluster associated with self-reported Caucasian donors. The study aimed to test whether cataloging public T cell receptors could reveal signatures of past pathogen exposure. The T cell repertoires of under 750 subjects were profiled by immunosequencing and related to cytomegalovirus serostatus. Besides the first cohort of 666 subjects, a separate validation cohort made up of over 100 different subjects was used. To predict cytomegalovirus infection status, the study brought together high-throughput TCR immunosequencing, statistical association of individual TCRs with disease status, and machine learning. In a later analysis, previously published TCR beta repertoires from 670 or so donors were re-analyzed and high-resolution HLA genotyping was added so that TCR occurrence patterns could be studied. The later analysis used no new phenotypic data to find candidate immune exposures, relying instead on TCR beta sequences and their occurrence across donors. An earlier analysis of around 580 of the donors used high-throughput TCR beta sequencing to judge whether each TCR beta V gene segment behaved as functional or pseudogenic. Donor age, sex, ethnicity and CMV serostatus were compiled together with the repertoire data. Genome-wide SNP genotypes for about three fifths of the roughly 670 donors were used in a later genetic analysis, which treated that subset as a discovery cohort. Every discovery cohort repertoire had been produced on one sequencing platform. Class I and class II HLA loci were covered by the typing at four-digit resolution. Typing coverage varied by locus: 629-630 donors for A, B, C, DRB1 and DQB1; some 520 for DQA1; around 610 for DPA1; 400 to 480 for DPB1. Roughly five DR-DQ haplotypes were handled as single units for association and clustering because linkage in the cohort was strong. Among roughly 400 genotyped donors of the cohort, an average of about 240,000 unique TCR beta nucleotide sequences were sequenced per donor, 15% to 20% of them non-productive.

The cohort was made up of roughly 670 healthy bone marrow donors. At the time of sampling, every cohort member was nominally healthy, though immune exposures that went unrecorded were likely present. The donor was CMV seronegative and was included in the group of a few hundred seronegative cohort members. Each donor provided a peripheral blood sample, and peripheral blood mononuclear cells were used for TCR beta sequencing. The Qiagen DNeasy Blood Extraction Kit was used to extract genomic DNA from the blood cell samples. Summary of the overall study and its limitations: Because counts were too low, some 17 rarely observed V segments, including chromosome 9 orphons, were excluded from the earlier analysis of roughly 580 of the donors. According to a later analysis, TCR association rates differed among HLA loci, with DRB1 alleles showing the most associated TCRs and HLA-C alleles showing the fewest. According to the authors, the approach could potentially be generalized to other disease states and immunological phenotypes. Immune exposure information for the cohort was limited to CMV serostatus. Most TCR sequences were observed very rarely across donors, whereas some public TCRs were present in many individuals. Linkage disequilibrium might explain the correlated functional status among segregating V segments, but an unknown experimental factor could not be excluded. The study listed 164 TCR beta chains as associated with cytomegalovirus. In an earlier analysis of over 550 of the donors, most TCR beta V segments were observed in productive rearrangements about 87% or about 30% of the time, broadly matching IMGT annotations. A few of the identified cytomegalovirus-associated TCR beta chains were confirmed in vitro to be specific for cytomegalovirus antigens. A cluster of highly shared sequence variants was judged likely to represent a technical artifact of the sequencing pipeline. HLA typing was unavailable for some donors at each locus, so association tests used only the typed subset. Presence/absence analyses assumed roughly uniform sequencing depth across donors, an assumption that may not hold. A further reported finding was that TCR beta sequences accurately predicted the HLA-A and HLA-B alleles for most subjects in the first cohort. In a later genetic analysis, a missense DCLRE1C variant was associated with V-gene and J-gene trimming of TCR beta chains, and the association was replicated in an independent cohort. Because the 87-base-pair reads could not distinguish some IMGT-functional V segments, including TRBV6-2 and TRBV6-3, those segments were excluded. Several of the top co-occurrence clusters appeared to be linked to parvovirus B19, influenza, CMV and Epstein-Barr virus, according to a later analysis. A later analysis found that HLA-associated TCR beta chains were more clonally expanded and had lower generation probabilities than equally common non-associated chains. A later genetic analysis reported fewer N-insertions in productive TCRs among donors in an Asian-associated ancestry cluster than the roughly 620-donor mean. The classifier was reported to diagnose cytomegalovirus status with high specificity and sensitivity in both the original cohort and the validation cohort. When HLA alleles, especially DR and DQ, strongly co-occurred, TCR associations were difficult to assign to individual alleles. In a later analysis, most CMV-associated TCR beta chains were found to appear HLA-restricted, with HLA associations seemingly driven largely by CMV exposure. A later analysis associated some 17,000 TCR beta sequences with specific HLA alleles at a false discovery rate of 0.05. Only TCR beta chains were sequenced in this cohort, and the absence of alpha or paired-chain data limited detectable features.

The library was generated by the immunoSEQ multiplex PCR assay. For the multiplex PCR, a mixture combining 60 forward primers for TCR Vbeta segments and 13 reverse primers for TCR Jbeta segments was used. A multiplex PCR assay on genomic DNA amplified the CDR3 region of rearranged TCR beta genes. Amplified TCR beta libraries were sequenced as 87-base-pair reads on the Illumina HiSeq System. Regarding the original processing steps: A later analysis tallied tens of millions of unique TCR beta chains across the 640 or so repertoires, and approximately 12 million of those chains were shared by two or more donors. Raw reads were error-corrected and collapsed into unique sequences with a nearest-neighbor algorithm that merged closely related sequences to remove PCR and sequencing errors. Alignment of CDR3 sequences to IMGT reference sequences was used to assign V, D and J gene segments. Each retained sequence needed at least a six-nucleotide match to both a V gene segment and a J gene segment. A rearrangement was called productive if the CDR3 had no stop codons and remained in frame with V and J, and every other rearrangement was called non-productive. Following IMGT convention, CDR3 was defined as the stretch from the second conserved V-encoded cysteine to the conserved J-encoded phenylalanine. The earlier analysis of about 640 of the donors excluded any sequence lacking an unambiguous match to a single V gene segment. An earlier analysis of several hundred of the donors called V segments functional above 56.7% productive rearrangements and segregating when the between-donor standard deviation exceeded 5%. A statistical classification framework was built to diagnose cytomegalovirus status from the catalog of TCR beta chain sequences. In a later analysis, TCR nucleotide sequences were compared against IMGT/GENE-DB human TR gene sequences so that V and J genes could be assigned. Using the TCRdist pipeline, a later analysis assigned CDR3 sequences along with most-parsimonious VDJ recombination scenarios. A later analysis defined each TCR beta chain by its CDR3 amino acid sequence plus V-gene family, and excluded reads lacking a unique V-gene family. In a later analysis, 450 to 600 highly shared, low-generation-probability nucleotide sequences were removed to address suspected cross-contamination and a sequencing artifact. For each public chain, a later analysis derived a clonal expansion index from normalized ranks of inferred template counts within each repertoire. In a later analysis, generation probabilities were computed using a VDJ recombination model fitted to out-of-frame rearrangements, and the results were checked against IGoR. In a later analysis, TCR-TCR, TCR-HLA and TCR-CMV co-occurrence was scored with hypergeometric tests, and a repertoire-size bias correction was applied to TCR pairs. A later analysis estimated false discovery rates by permuting HLA or CMV assignments 20 times. A later analysis grouped co-occurring TCRs with DBSCAN, adding TCRdist sequence similarity when clustering within HLA-allele-positive subsets. Repertoires with fewer than 30,000 or more than 120,000 public chains, plus five repertoires with anomalous nucleotide sharing, were excluded from co-occurrence clustering. What TCRdb holds here is the immuneACCESS table cut down to in-frame rearrangements. Part of the clones is not present; checked against another copy, under half of the missing clones reflect an unresolved V gene, and the others are unexplained. The V and J calls and clone size are taken from that table; D and trimming were inferred from the DNA. This sample lists roughly 100,000 clones; around 15% were detected once. The ten largest clones take up more than 0.65% of the sample.

From V the trimming removes 6 bases and from J it removes 1 base, while the gene matches leave 9 bases of the junction unaccounted for. From a lookup of the germline V gene, CDR1 and CDR2 are SGDLS and YYNGEE. The CDR3 holds 15 amino acids from the cysteine to the phenylalanine. Left in the record is the CDR3 DNA by itself, 45 bases read in frame from the first base. This TCR was recovered from a female donor in good health and CMV-seronegative. The rearranged segments are TRBV9 and TRBJ1-1, and TRBD1 matches 7 of the central bases. Sequenced: PBMCs. The CDR3 is CASTPPGTANTEAFF. Here is the DNA: TGTGCCAGCACCCCCCCCGGGACAGCGAACACTGAAGCTTTCTTT.